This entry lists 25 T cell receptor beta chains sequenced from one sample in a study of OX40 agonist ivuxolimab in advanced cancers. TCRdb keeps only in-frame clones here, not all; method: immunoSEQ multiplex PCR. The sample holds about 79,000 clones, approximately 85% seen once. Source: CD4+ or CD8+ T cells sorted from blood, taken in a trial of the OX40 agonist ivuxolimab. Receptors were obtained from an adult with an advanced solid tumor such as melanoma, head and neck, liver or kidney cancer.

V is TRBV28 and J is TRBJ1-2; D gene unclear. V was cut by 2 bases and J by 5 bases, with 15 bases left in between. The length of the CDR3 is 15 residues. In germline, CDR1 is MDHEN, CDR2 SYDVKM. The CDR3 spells CASSLSTAAGYGYTF. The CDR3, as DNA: TGTGCCAGCAGTTTAAGTACAGCCGCTGGGTATGGCTACACCTTC.

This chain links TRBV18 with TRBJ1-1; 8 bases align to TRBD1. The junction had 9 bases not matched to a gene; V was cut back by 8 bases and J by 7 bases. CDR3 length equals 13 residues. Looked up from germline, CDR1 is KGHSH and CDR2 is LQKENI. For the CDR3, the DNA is TGTGCCAGCGGGGATCAGGGGGCCGGTGAAGCTTTCTTT. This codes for CASGDQGAGEAFF. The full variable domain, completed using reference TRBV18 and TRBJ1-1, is NAGVMQNPRHLVRRRGQEARLRCSPMKGHSHVYWYRQLPEEGLKFMVYLQKENIIDESGMPKERFSAEFPKEGPSILRIQQVVRGDSAAYFCASGDQGAGEAFFGQGTRLTVV.

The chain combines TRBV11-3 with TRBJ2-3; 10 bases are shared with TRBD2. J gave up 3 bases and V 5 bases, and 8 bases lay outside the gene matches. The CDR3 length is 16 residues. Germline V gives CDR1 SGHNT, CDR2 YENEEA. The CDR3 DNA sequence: TGTGCCAGCAGCCAGGGGACTAGCGATGCGACAGATACGCAGTATTTT. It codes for CASSQGTSDATDTQYF.

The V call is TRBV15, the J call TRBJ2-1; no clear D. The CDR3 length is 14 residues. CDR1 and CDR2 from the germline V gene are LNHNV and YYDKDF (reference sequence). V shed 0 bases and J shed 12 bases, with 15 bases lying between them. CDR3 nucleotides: TGTGCCACCAGCAGAGAGTTTTTCGGATATGGGCAGTTCTTC. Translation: CATSREFFGYGQFF.

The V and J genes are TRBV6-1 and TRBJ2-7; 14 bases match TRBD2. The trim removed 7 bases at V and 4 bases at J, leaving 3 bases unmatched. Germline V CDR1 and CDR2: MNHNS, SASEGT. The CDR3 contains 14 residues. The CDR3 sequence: CASIGLAGGYEQYF. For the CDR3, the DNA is TGTGCCAGCATCGGACTAGCGGGAGGTTACGAGCAGTACTTC.

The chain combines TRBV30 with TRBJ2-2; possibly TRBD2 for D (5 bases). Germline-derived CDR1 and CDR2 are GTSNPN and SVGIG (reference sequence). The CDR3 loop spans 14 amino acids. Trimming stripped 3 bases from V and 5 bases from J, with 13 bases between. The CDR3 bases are TGTGCCTGGAGCGCCGGGCGGGTTACCGGGGAGCTGTTTTTT. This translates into CAWSAGRVTGELFF.

The CDR3 DNA sequence: TGTGCCAGCAGCTTGGGGAAGGGATGGGAGCAGTACTTC. Translation gives CASSLGKGWEQYF. The gene calls are TRBV5-4 and TRBJ2-7, with no clear D. The V end lost 0 bases, the J end lost 7 bases, and 11 bases lay between the germline ends. Germline assignment: CDR1 SGHNT and CDR2 YYREEE (reference sequence). The CDR3 covers 13 residues.

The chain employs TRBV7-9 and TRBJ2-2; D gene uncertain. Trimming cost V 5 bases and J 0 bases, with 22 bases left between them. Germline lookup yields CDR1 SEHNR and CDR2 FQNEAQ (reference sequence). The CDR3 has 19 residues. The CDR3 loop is CASSLRRVNSDSNTGELFF. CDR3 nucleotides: TGTGCCAGCAGCCTACGGCGCGTAAACAGCGATTCGAACACCGGGGAGCTGTTTTTT.

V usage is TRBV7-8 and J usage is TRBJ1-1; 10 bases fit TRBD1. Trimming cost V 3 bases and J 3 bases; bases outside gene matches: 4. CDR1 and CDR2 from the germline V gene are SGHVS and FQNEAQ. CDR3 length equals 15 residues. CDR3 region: CASSLGTGDYTEAFF. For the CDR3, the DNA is TGTGCCAGCAGCTTGGGGACAGGGGATTACACTGAAGCTTTCTTT.

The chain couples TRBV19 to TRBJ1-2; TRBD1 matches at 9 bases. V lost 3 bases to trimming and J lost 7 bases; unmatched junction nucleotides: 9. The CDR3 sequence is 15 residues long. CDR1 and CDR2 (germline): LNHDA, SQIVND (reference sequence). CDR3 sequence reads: CASSITGQGVRGYTF. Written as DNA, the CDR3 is TGTGCCAGTAGTATTACGGGACAGGGTGTTCGTGGCTACACCTTC. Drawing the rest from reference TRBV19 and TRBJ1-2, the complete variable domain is DGGITQSPKYLFRKEGQNVTLSCEQNLNHDAMYWYRQDPGQGLRLIYYSQIVNDFQKGDIAEGYSVSREKKESFPLTVTSAQKNPTAFYLCASSITGQGVRGYTFGSGTRLTVV.

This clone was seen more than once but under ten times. Here the CDR3 reads CASSQFAGQGELFF. The CDR3 nucleotides are TGTGCCAGCAGCCAATTTGCAGGGCAGGGGGAGCTGTTTTTT. The chain joins TRBV7-3 to TRBJ2-2, with D tentatively TRBD1 (5 bases). The germline CDR1 and CDR2 sequences are SGHTA and FQGTGA. The CDR3 extends over 14 amino acids. The germline V and J ends were trimmed by 5 bases and 8 bases, with 15 bases remaining between them.

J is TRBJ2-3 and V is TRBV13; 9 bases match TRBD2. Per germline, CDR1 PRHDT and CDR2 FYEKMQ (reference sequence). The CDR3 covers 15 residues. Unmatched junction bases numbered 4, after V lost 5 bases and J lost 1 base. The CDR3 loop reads CASSPWTSGTDTQYF. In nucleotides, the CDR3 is TGTGCCAGCAGCCCCTGGACTAGCGGCACAGATACGCAGTATTTT.

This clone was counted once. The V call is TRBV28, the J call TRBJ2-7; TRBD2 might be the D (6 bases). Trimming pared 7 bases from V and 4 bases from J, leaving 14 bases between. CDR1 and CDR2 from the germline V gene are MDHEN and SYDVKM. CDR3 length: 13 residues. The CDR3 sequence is CASNTGEMYEQYF. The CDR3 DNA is TGTGCCAGCAATACGGGGGAGATGTACGAGCAGTACTTC.

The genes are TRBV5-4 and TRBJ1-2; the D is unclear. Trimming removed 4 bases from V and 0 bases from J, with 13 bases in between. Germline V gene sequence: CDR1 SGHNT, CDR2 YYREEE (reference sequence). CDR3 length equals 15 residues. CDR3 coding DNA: TGTGCCAGCAGCAGGGTCAGTTCATCTAACTATGGCTACACCTTC. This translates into CASSRVSSSNYGYTF.

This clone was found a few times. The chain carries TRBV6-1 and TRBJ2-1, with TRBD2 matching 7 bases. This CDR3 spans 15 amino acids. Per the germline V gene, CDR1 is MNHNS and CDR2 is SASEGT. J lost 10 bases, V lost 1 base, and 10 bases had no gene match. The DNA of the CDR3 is TGTGCCAGCAGTGAAGTTGGAGCGGGGCGGGGGGAGCAGTTCTTC. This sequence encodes CASSEVGAGRGEQFF.

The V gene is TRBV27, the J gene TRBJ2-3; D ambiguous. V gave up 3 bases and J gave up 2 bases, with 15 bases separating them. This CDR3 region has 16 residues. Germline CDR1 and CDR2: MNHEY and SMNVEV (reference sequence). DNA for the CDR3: TGTGCCAGCAGTTTCCCGACCGAGCGTTTCACAGATACGCAGTATTTT. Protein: CASSFPTERFTDTQYF.

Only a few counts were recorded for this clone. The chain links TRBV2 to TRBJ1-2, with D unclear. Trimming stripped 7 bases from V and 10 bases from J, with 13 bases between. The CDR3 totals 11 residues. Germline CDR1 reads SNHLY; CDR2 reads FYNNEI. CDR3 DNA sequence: TGTGCCAGCAACTTGCAAAAGGACTACACCTTC. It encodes CASNLQKDYTF.

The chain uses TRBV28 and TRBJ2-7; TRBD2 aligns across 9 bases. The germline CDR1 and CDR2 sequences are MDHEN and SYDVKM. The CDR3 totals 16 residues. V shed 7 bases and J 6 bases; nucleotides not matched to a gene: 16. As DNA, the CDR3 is TGTGCCAGCACCGGCGGGGGGGGACTAGGTAGTCGCGAGCAGTACTTC. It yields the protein CASTGGGGLGSREQYF. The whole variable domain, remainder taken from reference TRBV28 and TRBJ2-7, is DVKVTQSSRYLVKRTGEKVFLECVQDMDHENMFWYRQDPGLGLRLIYFSYDVKMKEKGDIPEGYSVSREKKERFSLILESASTNQTSMYLCASTGGGGLGSREQYFGPGTRLTVT.

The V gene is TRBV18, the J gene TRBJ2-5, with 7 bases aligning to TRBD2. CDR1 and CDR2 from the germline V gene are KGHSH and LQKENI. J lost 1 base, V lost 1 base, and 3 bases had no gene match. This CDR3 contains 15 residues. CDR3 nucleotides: TGTGCCAGCTCACCACGGGGGGGGTCCCAAGAGACCCAGTACTTC. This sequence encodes CASSPRGGSQETQYF.

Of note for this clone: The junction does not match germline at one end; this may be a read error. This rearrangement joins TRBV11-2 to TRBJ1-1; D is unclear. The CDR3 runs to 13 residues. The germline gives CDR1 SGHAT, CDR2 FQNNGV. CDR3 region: CASSLETNTEAFF. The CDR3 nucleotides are TGTGCCAGCAGCCTAGAGACCAACACTGAAGCTTTCTTT.

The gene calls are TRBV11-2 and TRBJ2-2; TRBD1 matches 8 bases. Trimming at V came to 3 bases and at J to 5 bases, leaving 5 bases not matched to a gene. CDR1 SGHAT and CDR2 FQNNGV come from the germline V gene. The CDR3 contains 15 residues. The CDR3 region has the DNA TGTGCCAGCAGCTTCTCAGGGGGCTGGACCGGGGAGCTGTTTTTT. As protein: CASSFSGGWTGELFF.

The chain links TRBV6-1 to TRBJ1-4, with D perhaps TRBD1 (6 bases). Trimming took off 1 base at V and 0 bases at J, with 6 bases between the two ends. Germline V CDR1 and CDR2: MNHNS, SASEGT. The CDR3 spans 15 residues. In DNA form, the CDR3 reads TGTGCCAGCAGTGAAGGGACAGCAACTAATGAAAAACTGTTTTTT. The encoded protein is CASSEGTATNEKLFF.

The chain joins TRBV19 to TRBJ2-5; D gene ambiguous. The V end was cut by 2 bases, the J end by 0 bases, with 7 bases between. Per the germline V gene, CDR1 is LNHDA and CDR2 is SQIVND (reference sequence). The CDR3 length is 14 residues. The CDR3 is CASSIKADQETQYF. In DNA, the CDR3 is TGTGCCAGTAGTATAAAGGCCGACCAAGAGACCCAGTACTTC.

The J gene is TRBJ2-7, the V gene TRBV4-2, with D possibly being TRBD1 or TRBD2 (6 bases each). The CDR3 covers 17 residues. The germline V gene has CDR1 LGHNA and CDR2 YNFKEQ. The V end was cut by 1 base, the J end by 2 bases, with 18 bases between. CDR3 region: CASSQVGGVGGAYEQYF. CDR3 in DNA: TGTGCCAGCAGCCAAGTAGGCGGGGTCGGGGGCGCCTACGAGCAGTACTTC.

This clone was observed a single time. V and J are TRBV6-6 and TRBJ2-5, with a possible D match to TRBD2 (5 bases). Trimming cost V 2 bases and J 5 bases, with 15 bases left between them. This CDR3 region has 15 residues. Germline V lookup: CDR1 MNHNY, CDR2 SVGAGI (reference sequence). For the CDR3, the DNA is TGTGCCAGCAGTTACCTATTGGGAGACGGGGAGACCCAGTACTTC. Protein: CASSYLLGDGETQYF.